One sample yielded the 19 T cell receptor beta chains listed below, sequenced in a study of OX40 agonist ivuxolimab in advanced cancers. To prepare the library, the immunoSEQ multiplex PCR assay was applied. Drawn from immuneACCESS, this table holds only the in-frame rearrangements with V and J called that TCRdb kept. Clones are partly lost; checked studies trace under half to an unresolved V gene and leave the rest unexplained. Across this sample there are under 20,000 clones, with around 91% seen only once. Approximately 49% of the sample is held by the ten biggest clonotypes. The sequencing here drew on CD4+ or CD8+ T cells sorted from blood, taken in a trial of the OX40 agonist ivuxolimab. The source of these receptors is an adult with an advanced solid tumor such as melanoma, head and neck, liver or kidney cancer.

The genes are TRBV6-5 and TRBJ2-7; no clear D. Per germline, CDR1 MNHEY and CDR2 SVGAGI. V was shortened by 3 bases and J by 5 bases, with 11 bases between the two germline ends. This CDR3 region has 13 residues. The CDR3 reads CASSYKGGNEQYF. DNA of the CDR3: TGTGCCAGCAGTTATAAGGGTGGGAACGAGCAGTACTTC.

V and J are TRBV7-3 and TRBJ2-1; 11 nucleotides align to TRBD2. Germline V gives CDR1 SGHTA, CDR2 FQGTGA. The CDR3 runs to 15 residues. With 3 bases clipped from V and 7 bases from J, the junction kept 5 bases outside the gene matches. The CDR3 DNA reads TGTGCCAGCAGCTTCCTAGCGGGAGGCTGGAATGAGCAGTTCTTC. It codes for CASSFLAGGWNEQFF.

This chain uses TRBV6-4 with TRBJ2-7; D tentatively reads TRBD1 or TRBD2 (5 bases each). The CDR3 is made up of 15 amino acids. V was clipped by 3 bases and J by 5 bases, with 17 bases between them. The germline V gene has CDR1 MRHNA and CDR2 SNTAGT. DNA of the CDR3: TGTGCCAGCAGTGAGTTGCCTGGGGGAGTCGACGAGCAGTACTTC. Amino acids: CASSELPGGVDEQYF.

In this sample, this clone turned up a few times. The rearrangement uses TRBV4-2 and TRBJ2-2; D possibly corresponds to TRBD2 (5 bases). Germline loops: CDR1 LGHNA, CDR2 YNFKEQ. The CDR3 length is 12 residues. V was shortened by 4 bases and J by 5 bases, with 5 bases between the two germline ends. Here the CDR3 DNA reads TGTGCCAGCAGCCCGGGGACCGGGGAGCTGTTTTTT. It yields the protein CASSPGTGELFF.

The rearrangement links TRBV5-5 to TRBJ2-2; tentatively, D is TRBD2 (6 bases). V was pared by 4 bases and J by 4 bases, with 8 bases between. The CDR3 totals 13 residues. Germline V CDR1 and CDR2: SGHKS, YYEKEE (reference sequence). The CDR3 DNA sequence: TGTGCCAGCAGCGGGGGGACCACCGGGGAGCTGTTTTTT. Residues: CASSGGTTGELFF.

This clone was observed once. This chain uses TRBV4-3 with TRBJ2-3; the D is unclear. The germline V gene has CDR1 LGHNA and CDR2 YSLEER. V was cut by 1 base and J by 4 bases, with 9 bases left in between. The CDR3 is 14 residues long. The CDR3 reads CASSQGSGPDTQYF. Here the CDR3 DNA reads TGCGCCAGCAGCCAAGGGTCGGGTCCAGATACGCAGTATTTT.

This clone has only one observation. The V and J genes are TRBV7-3 and TRBJ1-1; no clear D gene. Deletions cut 4 bases from V and 1 base from J, with 10 bases between. CDR1 is SGHTA and CDR2 is FQGTGA in the germline V gene. The CDR3 consists of 14 residues. This chain's CDR3 is CASSSSGPNTEAFF. The CDR3 region has the DNA TGTGCCAGCAGCTCCTCTGGGCCGAACACTGAAGCTTTCTTT.

The V gene is TRBV7-3, the J gene TRBJ2-3; the D gene is possibly TRBD1 (6 bases). CDR3 length: 15 amino acids. Germline values: CDR1 SGHTA, CDR2 FQGTGA. V was shortened by 5 bases and J by 6 bases, with 18 bases between the two germline ends. CDR3: CASSPTGWGSDTQYF. The CDR3 region has the DNA TGTGCCAGCAGCCCCACAGGGTGGGGCTCTGATACGCAGTATTTT.

The chain uses TRBV6-5 and TRBJ2-7, with unresolved D. CDR1 is MNHEY and CDR2 is SVGAGI in the germline V gene. V lost 0 bases and J lost 2, with 11 bases in between. The length of the CDR3 is 15 residues. CDR3: CASSYSNGETYEQYF. DNA for the CDR3: TGTGCCAGCAGTTACTCGAATGGGGAAACCTACGAGCAGTACTTC.

V usage is TRBV7-3 and J usage is TRBJ2-1; 11 bases match TRBD2. Germline-derived CDR1 and CDR2 are SGHTA and FQGTGA. V lost 5 bases and J lost 7; bases outside the gene matches: 7. The CDR3 sequence is 15 residues long. DNA for the CDR3: TGTGCCAGCAGCCAACTAGCGGGAGTAGTAAATGAGCAGTTCTTC. Its translation is CASSQLAGVVNEQFF. Complete variable domain (other parts from reference TRBV7-3 and TRBJ2-1): GAGVSQTPSNKVTEKGKYVELRCDPISGHTALYWYRQSLGQGPEFLIYFQGTGAADDSGLPNDRFFAVRPEGSVSTLKIQRTERGDSAVYLCASSQLAGVVNEQFFGPGTRLTVL.

As DNA, the CDR3 is TGCGCCAGCAGCCAAGCTGGAGATACGCAGTATTTT. Translated: CASSQAGDTQYF. This sequence joins TRBV4-3 and TRBJ2-3; D unresolved. V dropped 1 base and J dropped 5 bases, with 4 bases sitting between them. Germline loops: CDR1 LGHNA, CDR2 YSLEER. The CDR3 consists of 12 residues.

The chain recombines TRBV7-6 with TRBJ2-3; TRBD2 aligns across 9 bases. Trimming removed 4 bases from V and 0 bases from J; junction bases left unmatched: 8. The CDR3 sequence is 17 residues long. Germline loops: CDR1 SGHVS, CDR2 FNYEAQ. The CDR3 nucleotides read TGTGCCAGCAGCTACCTCCTAGCGGGGTCTAGCACAGATACGCAGTATTTT. This gives the protein CASSYLLAGSSTDTQYF.

This clone appeared a few times. The chain combines TRBV5-6 with TRBJ1-1; 7 bases are shared with TRBD1. The V and J ends lost 4 bases and 2 bases, in that order; junction bases with no gene match: 11. Germline V CDR1 and CDR2: SGHDT, YYEEEE. The CDR3 extends over 16 amino acids. CDR3 nucleotide sequence: TGTGCCAGCAGCACACTACTCGGGACAGAAAACACTGAAGCTTTCTTT. Translation: CASSTLLGTENTEAFF.

The chain employs TRBV15 and TRBJ2-1, with 11 nucleotides matching TRBD2. CDR3 length equals 15 residues. Losses at the gene ends were 3 bases for V and 4 bases for J; bases not matched to a gene: 2. The germline V gene encodes CDR1 LNHNV and CDR2 YYDKDF (reference sequence). CDR3 sequence (DNA): TGTGCCACCAGCAGGACTAGCGGGAATTACAATGAGCAGTTCTTC. Residues: CATSRTSGNYNEQFF.

This rearrangement joins TRBV29-1 to TRBJ1-2, with 7 bases identical to TRBD1. Germline V gives CDR1 SQVTM, CDR2 ANQGSEA. V gave up 4 bases and J gave up 2 bases; unmatched junction bases: 1. CDR3 length: 12 amino acids. CDR3 sequence reads: CSVVGQNYGYTF. The DNA for the CDR3 is TGCAGCGTTGTGGGACAGAACTATGGCTACACCTTC.

The V gene is TRBV5-1, the J gene TRBJ2-1; 8 positions agree with TRBD1. The CDR3 totals 12 residues. The germline CDR1 and CDR2 sequences are SGHRS and YFSETQ. J was trimmed by 9 bases and V by 2 bases; bases with no gene match: 1. CDR3 amino acids: CASSLTGGEQFF. The CDR3 nucleotides are TGCGCCAGCAGCTTAACAGGGGGTGAGCAGTTCTTC.

The rearrangement links TRBV13 to TRBJ2-7; D is ambiguous. The CDR3 is 12 residues long. V was shortened by 5 bases and J by 2 bases, with 7 bases between the two germline ends. Per germline, CDR1 PRHDT and CDR2 FYEKMQ (reference sequence). The DNA for the CDR3 is TGTGCCAGCAGCCCGATCACCTACGAGCAGTACTTC. This translates into CASSPITYEQYF.

The V and J genes are TRBV4-2 and TRBJ2-7; 11 positions agree with TRBD1. Per the germline V gene, CDR1 is LGHNA and CDR2 is YNFKEQ. The CDR3 runs to 16 residues. V lost 0 bases to trimming and J lost 2 bases; unmatched junction nucleotides: 3. The CDR3 sequence: CASSQEGQGVAYEQYF. The CDR3 region has the DNA TGTGCCAGCAGCCAAGAGGGACAGGGGGTCGCCTACGAGCAGTACTTC.

This clone has just one count. The rearrangement links TRBV25-1 to TRBJ1-2; D is uncertain. V dropped 4 bases and J dropped 4 bases, with 7 bases sitting between them. CDR3 length equals 12 residues. Germline V gives CDR1 MGHDK, CDR2 SYGVNS. CDR3 loop: CASSGGLYGYTF. As DNA, the CDR3 is TGTGCCAGCAGTGGAGGGCTCTATGGCTACACCTTC.